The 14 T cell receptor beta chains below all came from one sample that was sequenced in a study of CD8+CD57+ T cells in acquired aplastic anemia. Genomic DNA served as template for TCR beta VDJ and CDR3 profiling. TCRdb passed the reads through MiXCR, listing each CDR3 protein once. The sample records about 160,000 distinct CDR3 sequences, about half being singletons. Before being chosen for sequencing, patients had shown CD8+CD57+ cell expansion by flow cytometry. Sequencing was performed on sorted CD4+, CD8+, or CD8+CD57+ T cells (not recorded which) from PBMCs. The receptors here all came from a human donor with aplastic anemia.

The CDR3 DNA is TGTGCCATCAGTGAGCAAGGAGGGGAAGGGGAGACCCAGTACTTC. It codes for CAISEQGGEGETQYF. This chain connects TRBV10-3 to TRBJ2-5, with a possible D match to TRBD2 (6 bases). Germline lookup yields CDR1 ENHRY and CDR2 SYGVKD. V lost 2 bases to trimming and J lost 5 bases, with 15 bases between them. The CDR3 covers 15 residues.

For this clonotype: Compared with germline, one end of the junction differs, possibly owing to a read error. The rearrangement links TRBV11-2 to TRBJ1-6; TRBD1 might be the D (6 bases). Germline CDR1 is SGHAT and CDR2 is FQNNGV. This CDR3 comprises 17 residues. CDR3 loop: CASSFETGLGSNSPLHF. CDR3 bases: TGCGCCAGCAGCTTCGAGACAGGTCTCGGGTCTAATTCACCCCTCCACTTT.

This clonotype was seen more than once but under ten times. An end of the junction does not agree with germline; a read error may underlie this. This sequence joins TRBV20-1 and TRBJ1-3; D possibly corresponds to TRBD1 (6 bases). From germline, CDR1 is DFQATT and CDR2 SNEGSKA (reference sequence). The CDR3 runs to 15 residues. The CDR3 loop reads CSASRGQSSGNTVYF. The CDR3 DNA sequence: TGCAGTGCTAGCAGAGGACAGAGCTCTGGAAACACCGTATATTTT.

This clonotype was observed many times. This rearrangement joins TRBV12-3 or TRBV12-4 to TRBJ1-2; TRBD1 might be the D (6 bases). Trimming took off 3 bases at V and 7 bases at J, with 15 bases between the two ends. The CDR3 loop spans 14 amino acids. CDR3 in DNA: TGTGCCAGCAGTTTCCTCTCGGGGGCCCGTGGCTACACCTTC. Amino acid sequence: CASSFLSGARGYTF.

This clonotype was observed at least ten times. Here the CDR3 reads CASSLGLGYRTPYEQYV. In DNA form, the CDR3 reads TGTGCCAGCAGCTTAGGATTGGGTTACAGGACACCATACGAGCAGTACGTC. The chain employs TRBV7-2 and TRBJ2-7; maybe TRBD1 (5 bases). V lost 1 base to trimming and J lost 4 bases, with 20 bases between them. CDR3 length: 17 residues. The germline gives CDR1 SGHTA, CDR2 FQGNSA.

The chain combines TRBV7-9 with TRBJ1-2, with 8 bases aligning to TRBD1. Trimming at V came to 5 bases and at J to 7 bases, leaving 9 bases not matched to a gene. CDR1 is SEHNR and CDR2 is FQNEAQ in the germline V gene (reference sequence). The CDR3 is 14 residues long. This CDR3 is CASSNPTGVGGYTF. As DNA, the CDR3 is TGTGCCAGCAGCAACCCGACAGGGGTTGGTGGCTACACCTTC.

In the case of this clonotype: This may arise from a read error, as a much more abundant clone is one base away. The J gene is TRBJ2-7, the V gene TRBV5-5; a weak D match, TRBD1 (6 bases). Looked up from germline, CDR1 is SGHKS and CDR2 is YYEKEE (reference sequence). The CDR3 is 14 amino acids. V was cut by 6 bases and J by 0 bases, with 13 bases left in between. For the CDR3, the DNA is TGTGCCAGCAAACGGGACATCGGCTCCTACGAGCAGTACTTC. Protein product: CASKRDIGSYEQYF. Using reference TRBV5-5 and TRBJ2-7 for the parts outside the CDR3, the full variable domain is DAGVTQSPTHLIKTRGQQVTLRCSPISGHKSVSWYQQVLGQGPQFIFQYYEKEERGRGNFPDRFSARQFPNYSSELNVNALLLGDSALYLCASKRDIGSYEQYFGPGTRLTVT.

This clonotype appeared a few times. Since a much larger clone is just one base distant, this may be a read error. Here the CDR3 reads CASSGSGRQFF. In nucleotides, the CDR3 is TGTGCCAGCAGCGGTAGTGGGAGGCAGTTCTTC. The chain carries TRBV7-2 and TRBJ2-1, with D tentatively TRBD2 (5 bases). V dropped 5 bases and J dropped 12 bases, with 11 bases sitting between them. CDR3 length: 11 residues. Germline CDR1 SGHTA, CDR2 FQGNSA.

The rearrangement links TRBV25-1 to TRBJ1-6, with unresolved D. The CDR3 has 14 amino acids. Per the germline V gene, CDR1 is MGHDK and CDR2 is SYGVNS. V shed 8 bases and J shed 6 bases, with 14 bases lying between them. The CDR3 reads CASGPSPGNSPLHF. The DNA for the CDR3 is TGTGCCAGCGGCCCATCCCCGGGTAATTCACCCCTCCACTTT.

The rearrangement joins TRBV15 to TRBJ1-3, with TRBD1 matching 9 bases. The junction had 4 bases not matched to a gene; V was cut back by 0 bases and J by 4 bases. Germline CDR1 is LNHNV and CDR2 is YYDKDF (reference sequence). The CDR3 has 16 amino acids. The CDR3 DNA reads TGTGCCACCAGCAGAGATAAGGGACAGGGCGGAAACACCATATATTTT. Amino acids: CATSRDKGQGGNTIYF.

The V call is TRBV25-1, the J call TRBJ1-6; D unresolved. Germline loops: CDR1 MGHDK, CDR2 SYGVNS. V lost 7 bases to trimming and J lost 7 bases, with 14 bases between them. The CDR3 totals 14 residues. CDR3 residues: CASTQSTGNSPLHF. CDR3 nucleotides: TGTGCCAGCACCCAATCAACGGGGAATTCACCCCTCCACTTT. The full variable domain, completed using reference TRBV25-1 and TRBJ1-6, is EADIYQTPRYLVIGTGKKITLECSQTMGHDKMYWYQQDPGMELHLIHYSYGVNSTEKGDLSSESTVSRIRTEHFPLTLESARPSHTSQYLCASTQSTGNSPLHFGNGTRLTVT.

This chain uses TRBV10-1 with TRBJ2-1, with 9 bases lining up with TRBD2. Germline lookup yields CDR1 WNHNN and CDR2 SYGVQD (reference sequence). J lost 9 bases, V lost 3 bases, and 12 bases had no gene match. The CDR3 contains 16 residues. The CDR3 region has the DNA TGCGCCAGCAGTGATCCAGCGGGGGGATTAGGGGTTGAGCAGTTCTTC. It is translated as CASSDPAGGLGVEQFF.

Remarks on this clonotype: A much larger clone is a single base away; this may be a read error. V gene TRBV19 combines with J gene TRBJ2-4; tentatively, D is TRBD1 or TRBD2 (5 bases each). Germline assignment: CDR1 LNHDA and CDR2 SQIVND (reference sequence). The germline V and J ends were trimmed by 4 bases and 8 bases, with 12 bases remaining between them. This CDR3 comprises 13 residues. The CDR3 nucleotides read TGTGCCAGTAGTACAGGGAGAGGGGACATTCAGTACTTC. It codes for CASSTGRGDIQYF.

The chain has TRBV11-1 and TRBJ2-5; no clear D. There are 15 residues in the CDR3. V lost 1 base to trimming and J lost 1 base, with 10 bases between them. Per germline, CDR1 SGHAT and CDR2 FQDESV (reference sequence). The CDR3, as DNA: TGTGCCAGCAGCTTAGGAGTGCTTCTCCAAGAGACCCAGTACTTC. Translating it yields CASSLGVLLQETQYF.